The T cell receptor (beta chain) under discussion was sequenced for a study of shared clonotypes between healthy human individuals. Study-level background: Three plates were used per donor for CD4 naive, three for CD4 memory, two for CD8 naive and one for CD8 memory.

Notes on the study in general: Despite large depth, sorted-subset datasets appeared incompletely sequenced.

Naive CD8 cells were CD45RO-negative, positively selected for CCR7, excluding terminally differentiated effector memory CD45RA+ cells. As regards this clone: The antigen is unknown.

Sorted-subset replicate PCRs used approximately 200 ng of genomic DNA. This amount corresponded to 25,000 to 30,000 T cell genomes. Repertoires were generated with immunoSEQ multiplex PCR, while TCRdb's copy carries only in-frame clones and drops some. The table has some 2.1 million clones, roughly 93% seen once. Germline V CDR1 and CDR2: SGDLS, YYNGEE. The V end was cut by 6 bases, the J end by 1 base, with 10 bases between. This CDR3 has 13 amino acids. The sequenced material came from naive CD8+ T cells from PBMCs. The clonotype was recovered from a man aged 18 to 35 in good health. Some clones in this sample may be carry-over from other donors' samples. This chain links TRBV9 with TRBJ1-1, with a weak D call TRBD1 (5 bases). The CDR3 sequence is CASNAGGNTEAFF. The CDR3 DNA sequence: TGTGCCAGCAACGCGGGGGGGAACACTGAAGCTTTCTTT. Variable domain in full (rest from reference TRBV9 and TRBJ1-1): DSGVTQTPKHLITATGQRVTLRCSPRSGDLSVYWYQQSLDQGLQFLIQYYNGEERAKGNILERFSAQQFPDLHSELNLSSLELGDSALYFCASNAGGNTEAFFGQGTRLTVV.